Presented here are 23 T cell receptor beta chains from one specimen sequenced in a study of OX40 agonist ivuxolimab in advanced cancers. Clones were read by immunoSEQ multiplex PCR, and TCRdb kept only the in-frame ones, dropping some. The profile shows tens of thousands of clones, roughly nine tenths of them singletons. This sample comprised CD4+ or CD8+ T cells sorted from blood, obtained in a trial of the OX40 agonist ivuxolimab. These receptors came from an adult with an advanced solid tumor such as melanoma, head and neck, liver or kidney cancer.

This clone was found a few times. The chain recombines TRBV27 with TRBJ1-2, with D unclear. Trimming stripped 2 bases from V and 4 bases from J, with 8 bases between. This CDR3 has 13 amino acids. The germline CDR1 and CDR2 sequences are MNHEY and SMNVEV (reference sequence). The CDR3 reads CASSLAGSYGYTF. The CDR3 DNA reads TGTGCCAGCAGTTTAGCGGGCAGCTATGGCTACACCTTC.

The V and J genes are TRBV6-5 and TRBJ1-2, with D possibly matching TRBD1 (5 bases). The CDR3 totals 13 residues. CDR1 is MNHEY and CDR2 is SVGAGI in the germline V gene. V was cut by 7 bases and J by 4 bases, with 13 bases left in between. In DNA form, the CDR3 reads TGTGCCAGCACCCGAGGGGCAGTCTATGGCTACACCTTC. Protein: CASTRGAVYGYTF.

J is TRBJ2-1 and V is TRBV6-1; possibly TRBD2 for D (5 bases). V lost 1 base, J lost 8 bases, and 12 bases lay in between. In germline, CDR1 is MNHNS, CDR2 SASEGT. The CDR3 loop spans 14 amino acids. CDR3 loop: CASSEGGRVDEQFF. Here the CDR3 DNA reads TGTGCCAGCAGTGAAGGAGGGAGAGTGGATGAGCAGTTCTTC.

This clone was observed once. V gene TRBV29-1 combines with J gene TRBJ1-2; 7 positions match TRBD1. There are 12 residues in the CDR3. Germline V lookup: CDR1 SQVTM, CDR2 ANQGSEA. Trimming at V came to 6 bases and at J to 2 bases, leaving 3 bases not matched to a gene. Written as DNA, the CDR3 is TGCAGCGTGGAGACAGGGAACTATGGCTACACCTTC. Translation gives CSVETGNYGYTF.

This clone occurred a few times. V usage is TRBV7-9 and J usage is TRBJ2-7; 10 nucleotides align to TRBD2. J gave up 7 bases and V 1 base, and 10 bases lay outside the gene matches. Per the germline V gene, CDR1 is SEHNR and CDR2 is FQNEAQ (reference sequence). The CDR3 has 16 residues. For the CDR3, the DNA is TGTGCCAGCAGCTTAGTCGGCCTAGCGGGAGTCAATGAGCAGTACTTC. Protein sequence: CASSLVGLAGVNEQYF. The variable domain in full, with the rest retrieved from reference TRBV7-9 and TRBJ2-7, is DTGVSQNPRHKITKRGQNVTFRCDPISEHNRLYWYRQTLGQGPEFLTYFQNEAQLEKSRLLSDRFSAERPKGSFSTLEIQRTEQGDSAMYLCASSLVGLAGVNEQYFGPGTRLTVT.

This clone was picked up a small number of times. The CDR3 bases are TGTGCCAGCAGCGTAGGGACGCGGACGTTTGAGCAGTTCTTC. Translation: CASSVGTRTFEQFF. The chain recombines TRBV9 with TRBJ2-1, with unresolved D. Germline V gene data show CDR1 as SGDLS and CDR2 as YYNGEE. This CDR3 is built from 14 residues. V lost 0 bases and J 9 bases, leaving 13 bases between the germline ends.

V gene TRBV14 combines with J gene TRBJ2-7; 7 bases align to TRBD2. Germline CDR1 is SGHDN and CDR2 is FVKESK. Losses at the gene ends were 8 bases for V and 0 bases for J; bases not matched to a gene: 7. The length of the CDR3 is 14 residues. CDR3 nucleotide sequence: TGTGCCAGCGGGGGGGACGGAGACTCCTACGAGCAGTACTTC. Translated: CASGGDGDSYEQYF.

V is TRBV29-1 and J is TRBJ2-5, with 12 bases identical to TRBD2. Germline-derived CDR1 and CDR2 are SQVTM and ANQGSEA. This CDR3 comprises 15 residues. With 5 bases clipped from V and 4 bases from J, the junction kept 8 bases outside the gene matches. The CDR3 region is CSVLGLAGGRETQYF. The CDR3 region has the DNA TGCAGCGTTCTTGGTCTAGCGGGAGGGCGAGAGACCCAGTACTTC.

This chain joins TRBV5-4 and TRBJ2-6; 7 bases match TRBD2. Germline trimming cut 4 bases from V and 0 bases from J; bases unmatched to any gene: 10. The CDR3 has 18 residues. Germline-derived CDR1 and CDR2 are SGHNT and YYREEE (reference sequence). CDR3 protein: CASSGRGVISSGANVLTF. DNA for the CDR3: TGTGCCAGCAGCGGACGGGGGGTGATAAGCTCTGGGGCCAACGTCCTGACTTTC.

The CDR3 loop reads CAWSGAGGGEQFF. The CDR3 nucleotides are TGTGCCTGGAGTGGAGCGGGAGGGGGTGAGCAGTTCTTC. This sequence joins TRBV30 and TRBJ2-1, with 10 nucleotides matching TRBD2. CDR1 and CDR2 from the germline V gene are GTSNPN and SVGIG (reference sequence). The junction had 3 bases not matched to a gene; V was cut back by 1 base and J by 9 bases. The CDR3 contains 13 residues.

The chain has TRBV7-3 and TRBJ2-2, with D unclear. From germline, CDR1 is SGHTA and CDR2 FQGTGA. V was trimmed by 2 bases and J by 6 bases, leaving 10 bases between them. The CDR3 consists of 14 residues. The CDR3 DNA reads TGTGCCAGCAGCTTATACGGTCAGTCCGGGGAGCTGTTTTTT. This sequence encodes CASSLYGQSGELFF.

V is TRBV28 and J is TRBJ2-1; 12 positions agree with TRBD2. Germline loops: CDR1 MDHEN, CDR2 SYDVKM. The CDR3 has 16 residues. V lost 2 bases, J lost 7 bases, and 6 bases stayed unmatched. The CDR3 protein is CASSLVRTSGKNEQFF. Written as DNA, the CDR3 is TGTGCCAGCAGTTTAGTTCGGACTAGCGGGAAGAATGAGCAGTTCTTC.

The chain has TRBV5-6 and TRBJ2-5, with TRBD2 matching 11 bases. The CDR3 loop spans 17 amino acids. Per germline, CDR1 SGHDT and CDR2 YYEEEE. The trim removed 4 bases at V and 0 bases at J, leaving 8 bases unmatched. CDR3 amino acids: CASSRRTSGGYQETQYF. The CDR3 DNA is TGTGCCAGCAGCCGGAGAACTAGCGGGGGTTACCAAGAGACCCAGTACTTC.

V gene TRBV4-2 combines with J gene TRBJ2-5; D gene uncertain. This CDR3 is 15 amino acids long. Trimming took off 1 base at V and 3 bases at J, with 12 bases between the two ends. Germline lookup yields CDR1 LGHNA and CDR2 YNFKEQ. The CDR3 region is CASSQGDIQKETQYF. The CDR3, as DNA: TGTGCCAGCAGCCAAGGAGACATACAAAAAGAGACCCAGTACTTC.

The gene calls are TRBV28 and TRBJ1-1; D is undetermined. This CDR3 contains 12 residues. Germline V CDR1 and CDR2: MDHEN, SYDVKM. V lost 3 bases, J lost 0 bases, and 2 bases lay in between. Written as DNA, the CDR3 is TGTGCCAGCAGTTTGGTGAACACTGAAGCTTTCTTT. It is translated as CASSLVNTEAFF.

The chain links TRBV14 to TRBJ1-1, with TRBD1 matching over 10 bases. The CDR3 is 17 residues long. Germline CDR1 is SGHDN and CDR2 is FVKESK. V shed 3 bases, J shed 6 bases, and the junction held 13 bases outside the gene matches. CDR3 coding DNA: TGTGCCAGCAGCCATTTCGGACAGGGGGGGATTAGGCCTGAAGCTTTCTTT. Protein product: CASSHFGQGGIRPEAFF.

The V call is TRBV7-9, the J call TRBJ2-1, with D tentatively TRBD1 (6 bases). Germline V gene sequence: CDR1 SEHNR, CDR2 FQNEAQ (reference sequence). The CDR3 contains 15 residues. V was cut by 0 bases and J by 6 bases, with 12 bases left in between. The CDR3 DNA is TGTGCCAGCAGCTTAGCCTCAAACAGGGTCAATGAGCAGTTCTTC. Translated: CASSLASNRVNEQFF.

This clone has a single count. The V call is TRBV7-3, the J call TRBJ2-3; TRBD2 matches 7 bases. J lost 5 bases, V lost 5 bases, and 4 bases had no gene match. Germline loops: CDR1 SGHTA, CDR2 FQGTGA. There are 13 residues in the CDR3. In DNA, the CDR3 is TGTGCCAGCAGCGGGGGGGTTAAAGATACGCAGTATTTT. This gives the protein CASSGGVKDTQYF.

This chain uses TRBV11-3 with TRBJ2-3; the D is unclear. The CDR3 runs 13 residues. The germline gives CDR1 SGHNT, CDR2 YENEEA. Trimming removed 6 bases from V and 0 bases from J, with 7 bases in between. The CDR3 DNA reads TGTGCCAGCAGAGGTCCTAGCACAGATACGCAGTATTTT. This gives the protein CASRGPSTDTQYF.

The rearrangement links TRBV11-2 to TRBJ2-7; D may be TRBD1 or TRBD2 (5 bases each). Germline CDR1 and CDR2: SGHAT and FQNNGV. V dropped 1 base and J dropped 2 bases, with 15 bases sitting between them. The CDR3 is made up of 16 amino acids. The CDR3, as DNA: TGTGCCAGCAGCTTAGTGGCCGGGACCTCTACCTACGAGCAGTACTTC. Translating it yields CASSLVAGTSTYEQYF.

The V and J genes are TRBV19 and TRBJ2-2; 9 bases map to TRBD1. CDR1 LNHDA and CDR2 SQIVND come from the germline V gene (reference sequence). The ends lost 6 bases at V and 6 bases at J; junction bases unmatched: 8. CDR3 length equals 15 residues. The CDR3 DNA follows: TGTGCCAGTAGAACGGGACAGGGAAGGGCCGGGGAGCTGTTTTTT. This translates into CASRTGQGRAGELFF.

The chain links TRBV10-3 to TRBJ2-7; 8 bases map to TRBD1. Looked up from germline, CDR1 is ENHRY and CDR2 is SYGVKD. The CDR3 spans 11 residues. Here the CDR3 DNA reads TGTGCTGCCAGGGGGCTGGAAGAGCAGTACTTC. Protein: CAARGLEEQYF.

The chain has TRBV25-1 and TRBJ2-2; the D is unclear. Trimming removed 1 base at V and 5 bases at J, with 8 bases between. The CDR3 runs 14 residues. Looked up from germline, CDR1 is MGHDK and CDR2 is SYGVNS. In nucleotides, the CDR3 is TGTGCCAGCAGTGAATTGCCGGAGACCGGGGAGCTGTTTTTT. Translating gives CASSELPETGELFF.